Sequencing of this TCR beta chain was carried out in a study of T cell clonotyping in hematopoietic cell transplantation. Method: immunoSEQ multiplex PCR; TCRdb's copy keeps in-frame clones and lacks some. The repertoire consists of approximately 8,700 clones, with less than 90% occurring once and the leading ten covering about 26%. CDR1 is SGHRS and CDR2 is YFSETQ in the germline V gene. V lost 4 bases, J lost 7 bases, and 14 bases lay in between. This CDR3 region has 14 residues. Time point denoted: recipient sample about 28 days before transplant, after cytoreduction. The sample here was peripheral blood mononuclear cells, taken before stem cell transplant. The V and J genes are TRBV5-1 and TRBJ1-4; perhaps TRBD1 as D (5 bases). The TCR was taken from a woman aged 60-70 years with acute myeloid leukemia. Some clones in this sample may be carry-over from other donors' samples. The CDR3 is CASSPQGPSEKLFF. CDR3 in DNA: TGCGCCAGCAGCCCGCAGGGTCCCTCTGAAAAACTGTTTTTT.